This TCR beta chain comes out of a study of cytomegalovirus exposure and HLA in healthy donors. Study-wide results and caveats: Using a false discovery rate of 0.05, a later analysis showed that 16,951 TCR beta sequences were associated with HLA alleles.

Comments on this clone: Its antigen is unknown.

Germline loops: CDR1 SGHKS, CDR2 YYEKEE (reference sequence). The CDR3 has 13 residues. Both 60 Vbeta primers and 13 Jbeta primers went into the PCR. Some clones are missing from TCRdb's copy, which holds only in-frame ones; the method was immunoSEQ multiplex PCR. The repertoire consists of fewer than 350,000 clones, with roughly 90% occurring once and the leading ten covering about 2.5%. The source is a woman in her late teens or twenties in good health and CMV-seronegative. The V and J genes are TRBV5-5 and TRBJ2-5; D is undetermined. The DNA end lines up better with TRBJ2-7; the J call may be wrong. Material for sequencing was PBMCs. This CDR3 reads CASSIGLRYEQYF. CDR3 nucleotide sequence: TGTGCCAGCAGCATTGGTCTACGGTACGAGCAGTACTTC.